This T cell receptor (beta chain) stems from a study of shared T cell receptors in the human thymus. This clone occurred once. Sequencing was performed with immunoSEQ multiplex PCR; in TCRdb, only in-frame clones are kept and a portion is missing. This sample yields just under 550,000 clones, of which around 78% are seen a single time; more than 0.01% belongs to the top ten. This sample also belongs to another study, concerning human thymus T cells. In that study: Thymic tissue was derived from resections collected during corrective heart surgery.

This receptor was taken from a boy younger than two with a congenital heart defect. The specimen was thymocytes.

The CDR3 nucleotides are TGTGCCAGCAGCCAACTCCGGCCCGAGGGTTGGGAGCAGTTCTTC. This encodes CASSQLRPEGWEQFF. The V and J genes are TRBV4-2 and TRBJ2-1, with D perhaps matching TRBD2 (5 bases). V dropped 2 bases and J dropped 10 bases, with 18 bases sitting between them. Germline CDR1 is LGHNA and CDR2 is YNFKEQ. This CDR3 comprises 15 residues.